These 12 T cell receptor beta chains were all obtained from the same sample, sequenced in a study of blood T cell repertoires in COVID-19. The table came from immunoSEQ multiplex PCR; TCRdb's copy has only in-frame clones and leaves some out. Of around 250,000 clones listed, around 85% are singletons. The specimen was peripheral blood. These receptors came from a man aged 60 to 75 with acute or convalescent COVID-19.

The chain recombines TRBV9 with TRBJ2-7, with a possible D match to TRBD2 (5 bases). This CDR3 contains 14 residues. From germline, CDR1 is SGDLS and CDR2 YYNGEE. Trimming shortened V by 0 bases and J by 3 bases, and 10 bases separated the two germline ends. CDR3 residues: CASSVGRASYEQYF. The CDR3 DNA is TGTGCCAGCAGCGTAGGGCGGGCGAGCTACGAGCAGTACTTC.

The rearrangement links TRBV19 to TRBJ1-5; D not resolved. The V gene's germline CDR1 is LNHDA and CDR2 SQIVND (reference sequence). With 6 bases removed from V and 0 bases from J, the gap between germline ends came to 6 bases. The CDR3 totals 13 residues. CDR3 in DNA: TGTGCCAGTAGAGGCGGTAGCAATCAGCCCCAGCATTTT. This gives the protein CASRGGSNQPQHF.

The chain combines TRBV7-2 with TRBJ1-3, with D hard to call. CDR3 length: 15 residues. Germline-derived CDR1 and CDR2 are SGHTA and FQGNSA. Trimming shortened V by 1 base and J by 0 bases, and 7 bases separated the two germline ends. CDR3 nucleotide sequence: TGTGCCAGCAGCTTAGGTCCCTTCTCTGGAAACACCATATATTTT. Translating it yields CASSLGPFSGNTIYF.

This clone turned up a few times. This chain connects TRBV19 to TRBJ1-1; TRBD1 aligns across 8 bases. V shed 6 bases and J 6 bases; nucleotides not matched to a gene: 6. This CDR3 spans 13 amino acids. The germline CDR1 and CDR2 sequences are LNHDA and SQIVND (reference sequence). Here the CDR3 reads CASRDRAFSEAFF. The CDR3 DNA reads TGTGCCAGTAGGGACAGGGCCTTTTCTGAAGCTTTCTTT.

The chain links TRBV7-2 to TRBJ2-7, with 11 positions matching TRBD2. The germline V gene has CDR1 SGHTA and CDR2 FQGNSA. The CDR3 has 17 residues. With V trimmed by 4 bases and J by 5 bases, 13 bases remained unmatched. The CDR3 DNA sequence: TGTGCCAGCAGCTACCCGGGACTAGCGGATTCCCCCCACGAGCAGTACTTC. This codes for CASSYPGLADSPHEQYF.

The V gene is TRBV25-1, the J gene TRBJ2-2, with TRBD2 as a possible D gene (5 bases). The germline V gene encodes CDR1 MGHDK and CDR2 SYGVNS. V was clipped by 6 bases and J by 3 bases, with 11 bases between them. The CDR3 length is 14 residues. CDR3 sequence reads: CASSGNMDTGELFF. The CDR3 bases are TGTGCCAGCAGCGGGAATATGGACACCGGGGAGCTGTTTTTT.

This CDR3 reads CASSQDSGTPPAGQPQHF. Here the CDR3 DNA reads TGCGCCAGCAGCCAAGATTCAGGGACTCCCCCCGCCGGTCAGCCCCAGCATTTT. This chain joins TRBV4-1 and TRBJ1-5; TRBD1 is a possible D gene (5 bases). CDR1 and CDR2 from the germline V gene are MGHRA and YSYEKL. V was cut by 0 bases and J by 6 bases, with 21 bases left in between. The CDR3 totals 18 residues.

The gene calls are TRBV25-1 and TRBJ2-1; 14 bases align to TRBD2. V was clipped by 0 bases and J by 9 bases; unmatched bases: 10. Germline CDR1 is MGHDK and CDR2 is SYGVNS. This CDR3 spans 18 amino acids. CDR3 sequence reads: CASSEYFQTSGRAGEQFF. The CDR3 bases are TGTGCCAGCAGTGAATACTTCCAGACTAGCGGGAGGGCCGGTGAGCAGTTCTTC.

On this clone: The sample has other DNA sequences that encode this CDR3 too. The chain links TRBV9 to TRBJ2-2; tentative D call: TRBD2 (6 bases). This CDR3 comprises 14 residues. Trimming left V 3 bases short and J 2 bases short, with 8 bases between. Germline V lookup: CDR1 SGDLS, CDR2 YYNGEE. As DNA, the CDR3 is TGTGCCAGCAGCGGGGGACTCAACACCGGGGAGCTGTTTTTT. It is translated as CASSGGLNTGELFF. The entire variable domain, with the rest obtained from reference TRBV9 and TRBJ2-2, is as follows: DSGVTQTPKHLITATGQRVTLRCSPRSGDLSVYWYQQSLDQGLQFLIQYYNGEERAKGNILERFSAQQFPDLHSELNLSSLELGDSALYFCASSGGLNTGELFFGEGSRLTVL.

The V call is TRBV10-3, the J call TRBJ1-4, with D unresolved. This CDR3 is 15 amino acids long. CDR1 and CDR2 (germline): ENHRY, SYGVKD. Trimming stripped 3 bases from V and 4 bases from J, with 12 bases between. CDR3 coding DNA: TGTGCCATCAGTGAACGGGTGGTTAATAATGAAAAACTGTTTTTT. It yields the protein CAISERVVNNEKLFF.

The chain couples TRBV25-1 to TRBJ1-2; D not resolved. CDR1 is MGHDK, CDR2 SYGVNS, per germline. The V end lost 4 bases, the J end lost 5 bases, and 8 bases lay between the germline ends. The CDR3 contains 12 residues. The CDR3 loop reads CASSGATYGYTF. As DNA, the CDR3 is TGTGCCAGCAGTGGCGCCACTTATGGCTACACCTTC.

The rearrangement links TRBV24-1 to TRBJ2-7; 8 nucleotides align to TRBD2. CDR1 and CDR2 (germline): KGHDR, SFDVKD. This CDR3 comprises 15 residues. The junction had 7 bases not matched to a gene; V was cut back by 3 bases and J by 4 bases. The CDR3 DNA reads as TGTGCCACCAGTGATCCCGAAGCGGGAGCTTACGAGCAGTACTTC. Translating it yields CATSDPEAGAYEQYF.